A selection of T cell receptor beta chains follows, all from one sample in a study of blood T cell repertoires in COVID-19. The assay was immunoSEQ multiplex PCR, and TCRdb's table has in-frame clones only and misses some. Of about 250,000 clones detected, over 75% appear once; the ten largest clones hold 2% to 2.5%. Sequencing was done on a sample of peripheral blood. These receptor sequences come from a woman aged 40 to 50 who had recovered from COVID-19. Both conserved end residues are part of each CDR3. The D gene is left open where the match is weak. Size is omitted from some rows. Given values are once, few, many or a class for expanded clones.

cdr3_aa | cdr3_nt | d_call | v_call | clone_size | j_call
CASSLIPDRSNEKLFF | TGTGCCAGCAGCTTGATTCCGGACAGGAGTAATGAAAAACTGTTTTTT | TRBD1 | TRBV5-6 | - | TRBJ1-4
CASSVDIREKQYF | TGCGCCAGCAGCGTGGACATCCGTGAAAAGCAGTACTTC | - | TRBV5-1 | - | TRBJ2-7
CASSPGVTYNSPLHF | TGTGCCAGCAGTCCAGGGGTAACCTATAATTCACCCCTCCACTTT | - | TRBV28 | - | TRBJ1-6
CASSLDSGGSPRGEQYF | TGTGCCAGCAGCTTAGATAGCGGCGGGAGCCCCCGAGGGGAGCAGTACTTC | TRBD2 | TRBV7-9 | - | TRBJ2-7
CASSFSPGGANYGYTF | TGTGCCAGCAGCTTTTCCCCAGGGGGCGCTAACTATGGCTACACCTTC | TRBD1 | TRBV7-3 | - | TRBJ1-2
CSVVQGQPDTQYF | TGCAGCGTTGTCCAGGGGCAACCCGATACGCAGTATTTT | - | TRBV29-1 | few | TRBJ2-3
CASSLAGNQPQHF | TGTGCCAGCAGTCTCGCAGGTAATCAGCCCCAGCATTTT | - | TRBV27 | - | TRBJ1-5
CASSSSGGGKTQYF | TGTGCCAGTTCCTCAAGCGGGGGCGGGAAGACCCAGTACTTC | TRBD2 | TRBV19 | - | TRBJ2-5
CASSISGANVLTF | TGTGCCAGCAGCATCTCTGGGGCCAACGTCCTGACTTTC | - | TRBV28 | few | TRBJ2-6
CASTDRYRADNYGYTF | TGTGCCAGCACCGACAGGTACCGAGCGGATAACTATGGCTACACCTTC | - | TRBV6-6 | - | TRBJ1-2
CASSQAGTGGWEQYF | TGTGCCAGCAGCCAAGCGGGGACAGGGGGCTGGGAGCAGTACTTC | TRBD1 | TRBV4-2 | - | TRBJ2-7
CASSLAPGPRGVAFF | TGTGCCAGCAGCTTAGCGCCGGGCCCCCGGGGGGTAGCTTTCTTT | - | TRBV7-2 | - | TRBJ1-1
CAWSYGYSYNEQFF | TGTGCCTGGTCCTACGGGTACTCCTACAATGAGCAGTTCTTC | - | TRBV30 | - | TRBJ2-1
CASSKALRQGVHTGELFF | TGTGCCAGCAGCAAAGCGCTTCGGCAGGGGGTGCACACCGGGGAGCTGTTTTTT | - | TRBV21-1 | - | TRBJ2-2
CASRKGTSGNTIYF | TGTGCCAGCAGAAAAGGGACTTCTGGAAACACCATATATTTT | - | TRBV27 | - | TRBJ1-3
CASTEKRFSYNEQFF | TGTGCCAGCACCGAAAAGCGGTTTTCCTACAATGAGCAGTTCTTC | - | TRBV2 | - | TRBJ2-1
CASSQGGNYGYTF | TGTGCCAGCAGCCAGGGGGGTAACTATGGCTACACCTTC | TRBD1 | TRBV28 | once | TRBJ1-2
CASSLTAEAGELFF | TGTGCCAGCAGCTTAACTGCCGAGGCCGGGGAGCTGTTTTTT | - | TRBV7-3 | few | TRBJ2-2
CASSQTTGTLSTGELFF | TGTGCCAGCAGCCAAACCACCGGGACACTTTCCACCGGGGAGCTGTTTTTT | - | TRBV7-2 | - | TRBJ2-2
CASSLNRDRMNTEAFF | TGTGCCAGCTCACTGAACAGGGACAGAATGAACACTGAAGCTTTCTTT | TRBD1 | TRBV18 | - | TRBJ1-1
CASSRFREGYNEQFF | TGTGCCAGCAGCCGTTTTCGGGAGGGTTACAATGAGCAGTTCTTC | TRBD2 | TRBV3-1/TRBV3-2 | - | TRBJ2-1
CASSSPRGTLANYGYTF | TGTGCCAGCAGCTCACCGCGGGGGACCTTAGCTAACTATGGCTACACCTTC | - | TRBV7-8 | - | TRBJ1-2
CAWSGNEQFF | TGTGCCTGGAGCGGCAATGAGCAGTTCTTC | - | TRBV30 | once | TRBJ2-1
CASSQGVAGNTQYF | TGTGCCAGCAGCCAAGGGGTGGCGGGGAATACGCAGTATTTT | - | TRBV3-1/TRBV3-2 | - | TRBJ2-3
CASRVGENSPLHF | TGTGCCAGCAGGGTGGGAGAGAATTCACCCCTCCACTTT | - | TRBV7-9 | - | TRBJ1-6
CASSHTGTRGLETQYF | TGTGCCAGCAGCCACACCGGGACTAGGGGGCTGGAGACCCAGTACTTC | - | TRBV3-1/TRBV3-2 | - | TRBJ2-5